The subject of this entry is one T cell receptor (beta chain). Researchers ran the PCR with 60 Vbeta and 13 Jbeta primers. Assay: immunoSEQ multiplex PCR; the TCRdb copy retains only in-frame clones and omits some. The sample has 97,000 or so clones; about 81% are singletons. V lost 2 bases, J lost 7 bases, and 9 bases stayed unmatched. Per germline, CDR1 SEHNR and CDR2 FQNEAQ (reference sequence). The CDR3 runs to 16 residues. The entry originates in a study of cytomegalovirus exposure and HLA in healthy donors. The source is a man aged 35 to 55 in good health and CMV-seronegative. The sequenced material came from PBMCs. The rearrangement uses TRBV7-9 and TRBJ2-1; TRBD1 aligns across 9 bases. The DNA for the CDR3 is TGTGCCAGCAGCTTAAGGGGGACAGGGTATAGGAATGAGCAGTTCTTC. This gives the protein CASSLRGTGYRNEQFF.